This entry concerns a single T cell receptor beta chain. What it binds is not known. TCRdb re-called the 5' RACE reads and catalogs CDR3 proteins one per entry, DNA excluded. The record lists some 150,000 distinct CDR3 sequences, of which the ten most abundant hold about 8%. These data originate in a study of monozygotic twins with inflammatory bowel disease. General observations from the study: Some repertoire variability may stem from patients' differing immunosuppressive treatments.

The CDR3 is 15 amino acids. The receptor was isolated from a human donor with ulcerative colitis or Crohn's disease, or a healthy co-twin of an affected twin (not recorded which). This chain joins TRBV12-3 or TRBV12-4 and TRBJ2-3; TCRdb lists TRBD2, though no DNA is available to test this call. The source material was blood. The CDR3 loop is CASRLGLGHTDTQYF.